Detailed here is one T cell receptor (beta chain). Germline V gives CDR1 MNHEY, CDR2 SVGAGI. This CDR3 has 14 amino acids. J was trimmed by 4 bases and V by 5 bases; bases with no gene match: 2. Clones were read by immunoSEQ multiplex PCR, and TCRdb kept only the in-frame ones, dropping some. The data contain around 26,000 clones, roughly 84% of them singletons. The source of the sample is a study of blood T cell repertoires in COVID-19. Background on the study: The origin of the acute and convalescent COVID-19 samples was the United States, Italy and Spain. From T cells, B-cell-depleted T cells, or PBMCs came the material, which was cDNA or gDNA.

The V and J genes are TRBV6-5 and TRBJ2-7, with TRBD2 matching over 13 bases. The clonotype was recovered from a human donor in a cohort sampled during active COVID-19. The specimen sequenced was peripheral blood. The CDR3 nucleotides read TGTGCCAGCAGTCAGACTAGCGGGAGGTACGAGCAGTACTTC. It translates to CASSQTSGRYEQYF.